This TCR beta chain was found in a study of cytomegalovirus exposure and HLA in healthy donors. This table comes from immunoSEQ multiplex PCR, and its TCRdb copy is limited to in-frame clones, with some not included. Altogether approximately 160,000 clones are present, roughly nine tenths being singletons, with the ten largest covering 3%. With respect to this clone: Antigen specificity is unknown.

Broader study findings: Cytomegalovirus status was reportedly diagnosed by the classifier with high specificity and sensitivity. Altogether, 160 or so TCR beta chains were recorded as cytomegalovirus-associated. Many donors shared some public TCRs, even though most TCR sequences were rare. The TCR clusters that emerged in the first cohort tended, a later analysis found, to co-occur in the 120 or so validation repertoires.

Sequences were obtained from PBMCs. The clonotype was recovered from a woman between 18 and 29 years old in good health and CMV-seropositive.

The chain's CDR3 is CASSRGGTWAEAFF. CDR3 in DNA: TGTGCCAGCAGTAGAGGGGGCACCTGGGCGGAAGCTTTCTTT. The chain recombines TRBV7-9 with TRBJ1-1, with TRBD1 identical over 7 bases. The CDR3 contains 14 residues. The ends lost 6 bases at V and 8 bases at J; junction bases unmatched: 12. CDR1 SEHNR and CDR2 FQNEAQ come from the germline V gene (reference sequence).